These T cell receptor beta chains were read from a single sample in a study of cytomegalovirus exposure and HLA in healthy donors. Clones were read by immunoSEQ multiplex PCR, and TCRdb kept only the in-frame ones, dropping some. The table has about 88,000 clones, 84% seen once. The sequencing input was PBMCs. These receptors came from a woman aged 18-35 years in good health and CMV-seropositive. CDR3s include the opening cysteine and the closing phenylalanine or tryptophan. Fields, in order: clone size, J gene, D gene, V gene, CDR3 DNA, CDR3 protein. The D gene is left open where the match is weak. The listing skips clone size in some rows; elsewhere it reads once, few, many or a size class.

clone_size: .
j_call: TRBJ2-3
d_call: .
v_call: TRBV5-1
cdr3_nt: TGCGCCAGCAGCTTTTTTGAGGAGGGGAGAAATACGCAGTATTTT
cdr3_aa: CASSFFEEGRNTQYF

clone_size: .
j_call: TRBJ2-7
d_call: TRBD1
v_call: TRBV27
cdr3_nt: TGTGCCAGCAGTTTTGGGTCCTTGGGACAGGGCTACGAGCAGTACTTC
cdr3_aa: CASSFGSLGQGYEQYF

clone_size: .
j_call: TRBJ2-5
d_call: .
v_call: TRBV18
cdr3_nt: TGTGCCAGCTCACCACGGACAGCCTTCCAAGAGACCCAGTACTTC
cdr3_aa: CASSPRTAFQETQYF

clone_size: once
j_call: TRBJ1-1
d_call: TRBD1
v_call: TRBV29-1
cdr3_nt: TGCAGCGCCCGACAGGGGGCGGCGGACACTGAAGCTTTCTTT
cdr3_aa: CSARQGAADTEAFF

clone_size: .
j_call: TRBJ2-7
d_call: .
v_call: TRBV19
cdr3_nt: TGTGCCAGTAGTATGGGACACTTCCGTCCCGGCTACGAGCAGTACTTC
cdr3_aa: CASSMGHFRPGYEQYF

clone_size: .
j_call: TRBJ1-2
d_call: .
v_call: TRBV9
cdr3_nt: TGTGCCAGCAGCGTCGCCTTGTCAGTCCACGGCTACACCTTC
cdr3_aa: CASSVALSVHGYTF

clone_size: .
j_call: TRBJ2-7
d_call: TRBD2
v_call: TRBV4-2
cdr3_nt: TGTGCCAGCAGCCAAGAAGGGGCGGGGGTCCCCTGGGAGCAGTACTTC
cdr3_aa: CASSQEGAGVPWEQYF

clone_size: .
j_call: TRBJ1-6
d_call: .
v_call: TRBV11-2
cdr3_nt: TGTGCCAGCAGCCCGGGAGGCTCCTATAATTCACCCCTCCACTTT
cdr3_aa: CASSPGGSYNSPLHF

clone_size: once
j_call: TRBJ2-7
d_call: .
v_call: TRBV19
cdr3_nt: TGTGCCAGTACGGGGTACAGCGACTCCTACGAGCAGTACTTC
cdr3_aa: CASTGYSDSYEQYF

clone_size: once
j_call: TRBJ2-1
d_call: .
v_call: TRBV7-9
cdr3_nt: TGTGCCAGCAGCTTACCCTCGGTGGTTGAGTTCTTC
cdr3_aa: CASSLPSVVEFF

clone_size: .
j_call: TRBJ1-1
d_call: .
v_call: TRBV28
cdr3_nt: TGTGCCAGCGATGGGACATTAACTGAAGCTTTCTTT
cdr3_aa: CASDGTLTEAFF

clone_size: .
j_call: TRBJ2-7
d_call: TRBD2
v_call: TRBV4-2
cdr3_nt: TGTGCCAGCAGCCAAGTCGGACTAGCGGGAGCCGTACCCTACGAGCAGTACTTC
cdr3_aa: CASSQVGLAGAVPYEQYF

clone_size: few
j_call: TRBJ2-7
d_call: TRBD2
v_call: TRBV19
cdr3_nt: TGTGCCAGTAGTAAGGGGCTAGCGGGGGATACCTACGAGCAGTACTTC
cdr3_aa: CASSKGLAGDTYEQYF

clone_size: once
j_call: TRBJ2-7
d_call: .
v_call: TRBV11-2
cdr3_nt: TGTGCCAGCAGCCCACGGACAGCCACCTACGAGCAGTACTTC
cdr3_aa: CASSPRTATYEQYF

clone_size: once
j_call: TRBJ2-7
d_call: .
v_call: TRBV6-1
cdr3_nt: TGTGCCAGCAGTGGACTGGTACTCGGGATACCCTACGAGCAGTACTTC
cdr3_aa: CASSGLVLGIPYEQYF

clone_size: .
j_call: TRBJ1-2
d_call: .
v_call: TRBV6-1
cdr3_nt: TGTGCCAGCAGTGAAGCTGGCGGCTACACCTTC
cdr3_aa: CASSEAGGYTF

clone_size: few
j_call: TRBJ1-6
d_call: .
v_call: TRBV2
cdr3_nt: TGTGCCAGCAATGACCCCGAGCCCCTCCACTTT
cdr3_aa: CASNDPEPLHF

clone_size: .
j_call: TRBJ1-6
d_call: .
v_call: TRBV19
cdr3_nt: TGTGCCAGTAGTATCAGGGGTAGGTCACCCCTCCACTTT
cdr3_aa: CASSIRGRSPLHF

clone_size: .
j_call: TRBJ2-5
d_call: TRBD2
v_call: TRBV10-2
cdr3_nt: TGCGCCAGCAGAAATAGCGGGGCGGCCGGGACCCAGTACTTC
cdr3_aa: CASRNSGAAGTQYF

clone_size: .
j_call: TRBJ2-5
d_call: TRBD2
v_call: TRBV12-5
cdr3_nt: TGTGCTAGTGGTTTGAAGGGGACTAGCGGGGGCTACCAAGAGACCCAGTACTTC
cdr3_aa: CASGLKGTSGGYQETQYF

clone_size: .
j_call: TRBJ1-3
d_call: TRBD1
v_call: TRBV19
cdr3_nt: TGTGCCAGTAGTCTCAGACAGGGGAGCTCTGGAAACACCATATATTTT
cdr3_aa: CASSLRQGSSGNTIYF

clone_size: .
j_call: TRBJ1-3
d_call: .
v_call: TRBV11-2
cdr3_nt: TGTGCCAGCAGCTTAATTCAGGGTCGGCTTGGAAACACCATATATTTT
cdr3_aa: CASSLIQGRLGNTIYF

clone_size: .
j_call: TRBJ1-1
d_call: .
v_call: TRBV18
cdr3_nt: TGTGCCAGCTCGCCGGGACATCCTAGGGACACTGAAGCTTTCTTT
cdr3_aa: CASSPGHPRDTEAFF

clone_size: .
j_call: TRBJ2-1
d_call: .
v_call: TRBV7-7
cdr3_nt: TGTGCCAGCAGCTTAGCTACCGGGAGTCCCTACAATGAGCAGTTCTTC
cdr3_aa: CASSLATGSPYNEQFF

clone_size: .
j_call: TRBJ1-4
d_call: .
v_call: TRBV7-6
cdr3_nt: TGTGCCAGCAGCTCTGGAGGGTTCGGTGAAAAACTGTTTTTT
cdr3_aa: CASSSGGFGEKLFF

clone_size: .
j_call: TRBJ1-2
d_call: .
v_call: TRBV10-3
cdr3_nt: TGTGCCATCAGTTCACAACCGGAGGGTTCAGGGTATGGCTACACCTTC
cdr3_aa: CAISSQPEGSGYGYTF

clone_size: .
j_call: TRBJ1-2
d_call: .
v_call: TRBV5-6
cdr3_nt: TGTGCCAGCAGCTCCTCCGGGACGCAGGGAGGTGGCTACACCTTC
cdr3_aa: CASSSSGTQGGGYTF

clone_size: .
j_call: TRBJ2-2
d_call: TRBD1
v_call: TRBV18
cdr3_nt: TGTGCCAGCTCACCACAGAGGACAGGGGCGACCGGGGAGCTGTTTTTT
cdr3_aa: CASSPQRTGATGELFF

clone_size: .
j_call: TRBJ1-5
d_call: TRBD1
v_call: TRBV19
cdr3_nt: TGTGCCAGTAGGGGACAGATGTATAGCAATCAGCCCCAGCATTTT
cdr3_aa: CASRGQMYSNQPQHF

clone_size: .
j_call: TRBJ2-5
d_call: .
v_call: TRBV9
cdr3_nt: TGTGCCAGCAGCGGGACAGGGAGGGGAGGTTTGGAGACCCAGTACTTC
cdr3_aa: CASSGTGRGGLETQYF

clone_size: .
j_call: TRBJ2-2
d_call: .
v_call: TRBV27
cdr3_nt: TGTGCCAGCAGTTTACGGGTCGGGGAGCTGTTTTTT
cdr3_aa: CASSLRVGELFF

clone_size: .
j_call: TRBJ1-1
d_call: TRBD1
v_call: TRBV19
cdr3_nt: TGTGCCAGTAGTACTCCGGGACAGACCAGCTGGGGCACTGAAGCTTTCTTT
cdr3_aa: CASSTPGQTSWGTEAFF

clone_size: .
j_call: TRBJ2-4
d_call: .
v_call: TRBV4-1
cdr3_nt: TGCGCCAGCAGCCAAGAAATGGGCCTGGTTGCTAACATTCAGTACTTC
cdr3_aa: CASSQEMGLVANIQYF

clone_size: .
j_call: TRBJ2-7
d_call: TRBD1
v_call: TRBV11-1
cdr3_nt: TGTGCCAGCAGCGCCTCAGGGGGTACATCCTACGAGCAGTACTTC
cdr3_aa: CASSASGGTSYEQYF

clone_size: .
j_call: TRBJ2-4
d_call: TRBD1
v_call: TRBV30
cdr3_nt: TGTGCCTGGATCCCCCTCGACAGGGCCGCGGACATTCAGTACTTC
cdr3_aa: CAWIPLDRAADIQYF

clone_size: .
j_call: TRBJ2-7
d_call: TRBD1
v_call: TRBV18
cdr3_nt: TGTGCCAGCTCACCAGACGTGCTGGGACAGGGATCCTACGAGCAGTACTTC
cdr3_aa: CASSPDVLGQGSYEQYF

clone_size: .
j_call: TRBJ2-7
d_call: TRBD1
v_call: TRBV29-1
cdr3_nt: TGCAGCGTTGTCCGGGACAGGGGCCACGAGCAGTACTTC
cdr3_aa: CSVVRDRGHEQYF

clone_size: .
j_call: TRBJ2-2
d_call: .
v_call: TRBV19
cdr3_nt: TGTGCCAGTACCCTATGGGGGGACAGTGACACCGGGGAGCTGTTTTTT
cdr3_aa: CASTLWGDSDTGELFF

clone_size: .
j_call: TRBJ2-1
d_call: .
v_call: TRBV11-2
cdr3_nt: TGTGCCAGCAGCTTAGAGTGGAGAGCGGATGAGCAGTTCTTC
cdr3_aa: CASSLEWRADEQFF

clone_size: .
j_call: TRBJ1-1
d_call: TRBD1
v_call: TRBV5-1
cdr3_nt: TGCGCCAGCAGCTTGTTTGCAGGGGGGAACACTGAAGCTTTCTTT
cdr3_aa: CASSLFAGGNTEAFF

clone_size: .
j_call: TRBJ2-5
d_call: TRBD2
v_call: TRBV9
cdr3_nt: TGTGCCAGCAGCGTACAAGGCGGGGGGCGGGAGACCCAGTACTTC
cdr3_aa: CASSVQGGGRETQYF

clone_size: .
j_call: TRBJ2-7
d_call: TRBD2
v_call: TRBV28
cdr3_nt: TGTGCCAGCACAATCCCTCGGACTAGCGGGGGCAAGAGCTCCTACGAGCAGTACTTC
cdr3_aa: CASTIPRTSGGKSSYEQYF

clone_size: .
j_call: TRBJ2-7
d_call: TRBD1
v_call: TRBV9
cdr3_nt: TGTGCCAGCAGCGTAGGTACAGGGGCGTCCTACGAGCAGTACTTC
cdr3_aa: CASSVGTGASYEQYF

clone_size: .
j_call: TRBJ2-2
d_call: .
v_call: TRBV7-6
cdr3_nt: TGTGCCAGCAGCTTAGGAGGGTTCACCGGGGAGCTGTTTTTT
cdr3_aa: CASSLGGFTGELFF

clone_size: .
j_call: TRBJ1-6
d_call: TRBD1
v_call: TRBV14
cdr3_nt: TGTGCCAGCAGCCAATTAAGGGGGCGCGGGTCTCGTAATTCACCCCTCCACTTT
cdr3_aa: CASSQLRGRGSRNSPLHF

clone_size: .
j_call: TRBJ1-3
d_call: TRBD1
v_call: TRBV7-2
cdr3_nt: TGTGCCAGCAGCCGCCCGGGACAGGGGGACGGAAACACCATATATTTT
cdr3_aa: CASSRPGQGDGNTIYF